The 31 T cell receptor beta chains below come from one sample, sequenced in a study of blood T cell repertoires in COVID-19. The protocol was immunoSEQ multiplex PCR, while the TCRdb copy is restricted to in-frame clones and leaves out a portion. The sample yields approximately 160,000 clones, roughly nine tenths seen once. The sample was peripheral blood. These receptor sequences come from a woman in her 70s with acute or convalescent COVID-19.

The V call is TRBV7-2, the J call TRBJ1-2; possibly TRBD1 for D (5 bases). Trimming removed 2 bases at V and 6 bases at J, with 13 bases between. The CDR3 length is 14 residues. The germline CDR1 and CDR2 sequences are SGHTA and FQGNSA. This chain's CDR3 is CASSLYWGDHGYTF. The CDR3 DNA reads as TGTGCCAGCAGCTTATATTGGGGGGACCATGGCTACACCTTC.

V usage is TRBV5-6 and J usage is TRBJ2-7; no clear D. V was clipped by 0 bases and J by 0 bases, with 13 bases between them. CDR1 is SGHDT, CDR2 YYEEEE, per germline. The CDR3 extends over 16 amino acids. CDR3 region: CASSLGPHTSSYEQYF. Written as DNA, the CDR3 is TGTGCCAGCAGCTTGGGTCCTCATACGAGCTCCTACGAGCAGTACTTC.

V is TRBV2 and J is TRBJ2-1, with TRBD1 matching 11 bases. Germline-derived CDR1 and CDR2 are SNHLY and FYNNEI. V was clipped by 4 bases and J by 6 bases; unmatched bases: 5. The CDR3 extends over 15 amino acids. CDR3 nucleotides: TGTGCCAGCAGTGCTCCGGGGACAGGGGGCAATGAGCAGTTCTTC. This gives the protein CASSAPGTGGNEQFF.

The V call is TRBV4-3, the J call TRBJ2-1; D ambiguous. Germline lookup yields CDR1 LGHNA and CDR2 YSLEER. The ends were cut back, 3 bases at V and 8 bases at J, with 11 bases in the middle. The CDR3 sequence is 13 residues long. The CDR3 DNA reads TGCGCCAGCAGCCACGTACTGGGCGATGAGCAGTTCTTC. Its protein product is CASSHVLGDEQFF.

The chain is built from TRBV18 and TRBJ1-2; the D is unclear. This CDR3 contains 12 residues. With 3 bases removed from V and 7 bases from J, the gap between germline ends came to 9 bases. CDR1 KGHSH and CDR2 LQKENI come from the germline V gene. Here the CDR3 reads CASSPQNIGYTF. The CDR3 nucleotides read TGTGCCAGCTCACCTCAAAACATTGGCTACACCTTC.

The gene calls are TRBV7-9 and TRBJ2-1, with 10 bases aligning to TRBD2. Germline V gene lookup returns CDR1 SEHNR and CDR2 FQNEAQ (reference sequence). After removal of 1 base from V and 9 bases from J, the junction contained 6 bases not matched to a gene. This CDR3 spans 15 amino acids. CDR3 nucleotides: TGTGCCAGCAGCTTAGGTCTAGCGGGAGTCAGTGAGCAGTTCTTC. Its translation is CASSLGLAGVSEQFF.

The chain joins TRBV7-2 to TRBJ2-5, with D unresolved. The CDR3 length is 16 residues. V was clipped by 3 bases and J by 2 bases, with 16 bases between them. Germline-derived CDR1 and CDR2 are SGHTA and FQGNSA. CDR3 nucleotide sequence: TGTGCCAGCAGCTTGGGTCCCCGGGTGATTCAAGAGACCCAGTACTTC. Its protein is CASSLGPRVIQETQYF.

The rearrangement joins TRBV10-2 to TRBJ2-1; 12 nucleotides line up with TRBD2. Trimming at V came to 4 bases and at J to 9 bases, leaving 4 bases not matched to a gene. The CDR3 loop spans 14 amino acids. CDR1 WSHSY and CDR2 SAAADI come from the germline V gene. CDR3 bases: TGCGCCAGCAGTGGAGGACTAGCGGGGTTTGAGCAGTTCTTC. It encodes CASSGGLAGFEQFF.

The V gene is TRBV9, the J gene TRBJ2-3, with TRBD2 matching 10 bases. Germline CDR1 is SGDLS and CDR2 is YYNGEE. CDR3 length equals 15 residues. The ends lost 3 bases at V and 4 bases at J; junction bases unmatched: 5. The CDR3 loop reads CASSDLAGGADTQYF. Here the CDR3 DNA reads TGTGCCAGCAGCGACTTAGCGGGAGGAGCAGATACGCAGTATTTT.

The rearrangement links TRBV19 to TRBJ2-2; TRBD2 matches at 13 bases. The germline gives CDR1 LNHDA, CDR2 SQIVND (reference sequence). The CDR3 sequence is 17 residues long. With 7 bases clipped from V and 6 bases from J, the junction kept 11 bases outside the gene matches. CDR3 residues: CASTKGLAGSFAGELFF. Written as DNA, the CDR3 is TGTGCCAGTACCAAGGGACTAGCGGGATCGTTTGCCGGGGAGCTGTTTTTT.

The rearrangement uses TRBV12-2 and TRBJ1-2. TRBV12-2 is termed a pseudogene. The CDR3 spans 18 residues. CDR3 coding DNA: TGTGCAAGTCGCTTAGTGGCGGGGCCATCGACGGATAACTATGGCTACACCTTC. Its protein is CASRLVAGPSTDNYGYTF.

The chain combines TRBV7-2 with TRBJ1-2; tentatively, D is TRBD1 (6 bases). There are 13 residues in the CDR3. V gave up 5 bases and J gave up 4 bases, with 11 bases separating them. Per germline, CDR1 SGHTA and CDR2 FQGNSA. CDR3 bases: TGTGCCAGCAGCCCCCAGGGGTTCTATGGCTACACCTTC. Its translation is CASSPQGFYGYTF.

The CDR3 region has the DNA TGCGCCAGCAGCCAAGGCACCGGACTAGCGGGAAACAATGAGCAGTTCTTC. This translates into CASSQGTGLAGNNEQFF. The V and J genes are TRBV4-3 and TRBJ2-1, with 12 positions matching TRBD2. CDR1 LGHNA and CDR2 YSLEER come from the germline V gene. There are 17 residues in the CDR3. V was clipped by 1 base and J by 5 bases; unmatched bases: 6.

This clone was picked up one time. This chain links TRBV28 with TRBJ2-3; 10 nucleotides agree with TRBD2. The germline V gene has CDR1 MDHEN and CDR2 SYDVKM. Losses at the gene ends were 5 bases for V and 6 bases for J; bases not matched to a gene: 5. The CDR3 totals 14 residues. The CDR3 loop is CASSLAGVVDTQYF. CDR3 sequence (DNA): TGTGCCAGCAGTCTAGCGGGAGTGGTGGATACGCAGTATTTT.

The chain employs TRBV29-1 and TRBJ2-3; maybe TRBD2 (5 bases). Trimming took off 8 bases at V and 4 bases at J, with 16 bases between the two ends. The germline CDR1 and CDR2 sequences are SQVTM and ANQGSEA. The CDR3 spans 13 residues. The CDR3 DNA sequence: TGCAGCACCCGCCGGGGTTCCTCAGATACGCAGTATTTT. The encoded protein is CSTRRGSSDTQYF.

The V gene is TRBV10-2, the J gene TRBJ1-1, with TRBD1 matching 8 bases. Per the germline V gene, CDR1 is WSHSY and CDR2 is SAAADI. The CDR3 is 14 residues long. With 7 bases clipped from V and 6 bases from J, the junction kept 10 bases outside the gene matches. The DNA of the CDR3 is TGCGCCAGCAACCTACAGGGGGGTGGTTCTGAAGCTTTCTTT. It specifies CASNLQGGGSEAFF.

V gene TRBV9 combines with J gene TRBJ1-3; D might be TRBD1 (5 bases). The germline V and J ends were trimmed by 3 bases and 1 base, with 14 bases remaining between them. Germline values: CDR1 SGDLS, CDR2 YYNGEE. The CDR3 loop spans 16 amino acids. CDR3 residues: CASSADLGPSGNTIYF. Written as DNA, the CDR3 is TGTGCCAGCAGCGCCGACTTGGGGCCGTCTGGAAACACCATATATTTT. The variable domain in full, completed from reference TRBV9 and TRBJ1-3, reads DSGVTQTPKHLITATGQRVTLRCSPRSGDLSVYWYQQSLDQGLQFLIQYYNGEERAKGNILERFSAQQFPDLHSELNLSSLELGDSALYFCASSADLGPSGNTIYFGEGSWLTVV.

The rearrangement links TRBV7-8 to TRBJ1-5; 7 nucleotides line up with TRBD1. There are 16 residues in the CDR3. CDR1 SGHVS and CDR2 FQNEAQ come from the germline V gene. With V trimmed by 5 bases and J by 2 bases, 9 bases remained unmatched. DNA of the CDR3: TGTGCCAGCAGCCCCTTGACAGGGATCGGCAATCAGCCCCAGCATTTT. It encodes CASSPLTGIGNQPQHF.

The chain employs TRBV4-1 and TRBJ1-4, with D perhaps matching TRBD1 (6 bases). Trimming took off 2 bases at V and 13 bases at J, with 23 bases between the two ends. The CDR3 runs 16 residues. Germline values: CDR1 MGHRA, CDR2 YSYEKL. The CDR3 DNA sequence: TGCGCCAGCAGCCAAACAGGGCTTTCGGACGGGGCGGGACTGTTTTTT. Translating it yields CASSQTGLSDGAGLFF.

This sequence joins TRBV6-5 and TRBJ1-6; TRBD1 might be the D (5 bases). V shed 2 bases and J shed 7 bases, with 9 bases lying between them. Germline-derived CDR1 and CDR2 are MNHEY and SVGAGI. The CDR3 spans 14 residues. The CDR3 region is CASSYARGNSPLHF. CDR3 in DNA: TGTGCCAGCAGTTACGCCCGGGGGAATTCACCCCTCCACTTT.

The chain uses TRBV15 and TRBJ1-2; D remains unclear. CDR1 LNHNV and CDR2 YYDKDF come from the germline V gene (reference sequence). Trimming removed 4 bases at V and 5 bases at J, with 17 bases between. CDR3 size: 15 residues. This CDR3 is CATSTSYSSLYGYTF. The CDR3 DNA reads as TGTGCCACCAGCACCTCCTATTCTAGTCTGTATGGCTACACCTTC.

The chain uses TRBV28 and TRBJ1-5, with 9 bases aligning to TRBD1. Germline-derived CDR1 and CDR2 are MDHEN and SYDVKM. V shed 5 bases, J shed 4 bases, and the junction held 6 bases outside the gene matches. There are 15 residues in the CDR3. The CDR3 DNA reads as TGTGCCAGCAGTGTTGCCGGGACAGGGAATCAGCCCCAGCATTTT. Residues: CASSVAGTGNQPQHF.

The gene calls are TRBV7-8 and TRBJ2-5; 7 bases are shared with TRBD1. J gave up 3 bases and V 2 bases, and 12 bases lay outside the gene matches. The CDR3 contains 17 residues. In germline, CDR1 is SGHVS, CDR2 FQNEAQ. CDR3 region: CASSLSTPGQKEETQYF. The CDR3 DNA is TGTGCCAGCAGCTTATCTACGCCGGGACAGAAAGAAGAGACCCAGTACTTC.

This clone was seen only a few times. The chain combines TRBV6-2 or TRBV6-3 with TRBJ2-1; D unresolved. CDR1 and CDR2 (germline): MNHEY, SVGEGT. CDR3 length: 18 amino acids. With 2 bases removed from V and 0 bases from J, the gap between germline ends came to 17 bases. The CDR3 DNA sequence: TGTGCCAGCAGTTACCTCGCTAGAGACTCGAGCTCCTACAATGAGCAGTTCTTC. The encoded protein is CASSYLARDSSSYNEQFF.

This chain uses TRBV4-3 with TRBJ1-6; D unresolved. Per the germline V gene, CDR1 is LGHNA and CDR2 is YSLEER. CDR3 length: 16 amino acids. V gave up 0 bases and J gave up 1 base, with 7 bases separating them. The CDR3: CASSQDPGSYNSPLHF. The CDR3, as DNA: TGCGCCAGCAGCCAAGATCCCGGTTCCTATAATTCACCCCTCCACTTT.

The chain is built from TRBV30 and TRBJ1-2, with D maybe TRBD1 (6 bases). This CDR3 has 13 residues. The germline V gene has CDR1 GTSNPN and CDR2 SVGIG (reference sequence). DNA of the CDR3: TGTGCACGCCGATCGACAGGAACCTATGGCTACACCTTC. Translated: CARRSTGTYGYTF.

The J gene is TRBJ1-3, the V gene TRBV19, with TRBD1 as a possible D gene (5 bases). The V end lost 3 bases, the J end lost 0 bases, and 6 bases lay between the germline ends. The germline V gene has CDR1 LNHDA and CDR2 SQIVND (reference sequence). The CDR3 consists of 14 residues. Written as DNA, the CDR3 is TGTGCCAGTAGTATGGGGGGCTCTGGAAACACCATATATTTT. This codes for CASSMGGSGNTIYF.

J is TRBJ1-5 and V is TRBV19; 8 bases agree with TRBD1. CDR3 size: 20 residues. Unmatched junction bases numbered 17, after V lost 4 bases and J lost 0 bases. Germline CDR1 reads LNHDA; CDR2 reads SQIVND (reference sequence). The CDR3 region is CASSKELGTGGTYSNQPQHF. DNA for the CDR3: TGTGCCAGTAGTAAGGAATTAGGGACAGGAGGGACTTATAGCAATCAGCCCCAGCATTTT.

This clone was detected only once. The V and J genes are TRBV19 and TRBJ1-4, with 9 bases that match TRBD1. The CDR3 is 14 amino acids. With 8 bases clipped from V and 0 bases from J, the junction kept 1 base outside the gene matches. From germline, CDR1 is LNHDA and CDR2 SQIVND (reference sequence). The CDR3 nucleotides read TGTGCCAGTGGACAGGGGACAACTAATGAAAAACTGTTTTTT. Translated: CASGQGTTNEKLFF.

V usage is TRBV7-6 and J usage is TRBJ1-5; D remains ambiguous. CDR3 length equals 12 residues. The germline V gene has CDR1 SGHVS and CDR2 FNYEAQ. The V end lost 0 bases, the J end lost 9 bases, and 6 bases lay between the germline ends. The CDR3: CASSLASGPQHF. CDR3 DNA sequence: TGTGCCAGCAGCTTAGCGAGTGGGCCCCAGCATTTT.

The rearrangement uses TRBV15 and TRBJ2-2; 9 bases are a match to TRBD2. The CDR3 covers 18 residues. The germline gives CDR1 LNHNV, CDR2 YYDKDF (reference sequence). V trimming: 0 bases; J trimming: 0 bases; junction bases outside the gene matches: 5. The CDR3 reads CATSRDPRLAANTGELFF. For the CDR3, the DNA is TGTGCCACCAGCAGAGATCCACGACTAGCGGCGAACACCGGGGAGCTGTTTTTT.